One TCR beta chain is described in this entry. Clones were read by immunoSEQ multiplex PCR, and TCRdb kept only the in-frame ones, dropping some. Among some 47,000 clones, 75% to 85% were seen once, and the ten largest hold 40% to 65%. The CDR3 loop spans 11 amino acids. Trimming cost V 5 bases and J 5 bases, with 9 bases left between them. CDR1 and CDR2 from the germline V gene are GTSNPN and SVGIG (reference sequence). This record comes from a study of T cell responses to AZD1222 COVID-19 vaccine. Study context: The analysis combined second doses at about 4 or about 12 weeks.

This sequence originates from an adult in good health. The chain has TRBV30 and TRBJ1-1; D remains unclear. The starting material was peripheral blood, obtained on day 0 of AZD1222 vaccination. The CDR3 DNA follows: TGTGCCTGGGGGAGGAGAACTGAAGCTTTCTTT. This gives the protein CAWGRRTEAFF.